The 29 T cell receptor beta chains below come from one sample, sequenced in a study of a mutant IDH1 vaccine in newly diagnosed glioma (TCRdb year 2021). The time point label on this specimen signifies: week 47, end of study. A 20-mer mutant IDH1 peptide at 300 micrograms in Montanide made up each vaccine dose, which was injected subcutaneously together with topical imiquimod. No antigen has been assigned to these receptors. Library prep was done by the immunoSEQ multiplex PCR assay. Here the immuneACCESS table is served through TCRdb, limited to in-frame sequences with V and J called. Missing clones are a known gap in these copies; in checked studies unresolved V genes cover under half, and the rest lacks a known reason. A total of roughly 13,000 clones appear in this sample, around 81% of them only once. Approximately 4.1% of the sample is held by the ten biggest clonotypes. The sequences come from PBMCs, collected from a glioma patient whose treatment included an IDH1 peptide vaccine. The source of these receptors is a woman aged 40 to 50 with glioma.

This chain links TRBV5-1 with TRBJ2-7; 9 bases match TRBD2. After removal of 0 bases from V and 3 bases from J, the junction contained 1 base not matched to a gene. Germline V gene sequence: CDR1 SGHRS, CDR2 YFSETQ. There are 14 residues in the CDR3. CDR3 sequence reads: CASSLGSGSYEQYF. The CDR3 DNA sequence: TGCGCCAGCAGCTTGGGTAGCGGGAGCTACGAGCAGTACTTC.

This clone was detected a few times. The rearrangement uses TRBV6-5 and TRBJ1-6; TRBD1 is a possible D gene (6 bases). The CDR3 contains 15 residues. V dropped 2 bases and J dropped 6 bases, with 11 bases sitting between them. The germline V gene has CDR1 MNHEY and CDR2 SVGAGI. The CDR3 reads CASSYRQDFNSPLHF. CDR3 nucleotide sequence: TGTGCCAGCAGTTACCGACAGGACTTTAATTCACCCCTCCACTTT.

The rearrangement links TRBV7-9 to TRBJ2-1; 8 nucleotides align to TRBD2. Germline V gene lookup returns CDR1 SEHNR and CDR2 FQNEAQ (reference sequence). CDR3 length: 14 amino acids. Trimming removed 2 bases from V and 8 bases from J; junction bases left unmatched: 5. CDR3 sequence (DNA): TGTGCCAGCAGCTTAAGTACTAGCGGACATGAGCAGTTCTTC. It is translated as CASSLSTSGHEQFF.

The chain has TRBV4-1 and TRBJ1-3, with TRBD1 matching 8 bases. The CDR3 is made up of 16 amino acids. The ends lost 3 bases at V and 0 bases at J; junction bases unmatched: 4. The V gene's germline CDR1 is MGHRA and CDR2 YSYEKL. The CDR3, as DNA: TGCGCCAGCAGCCAGGGACAGGCCATCTCTGGAAACACCATATATTTT. Its translation: CASSQGQAISGNTIYF.

This chain joins TRBV5-1 and TRBJ1-2, with TRBD1 identical over 7 bases. This CDR3 is built from 13 residues. Looked up from germline, CDR1 is SGHRS and CDR2 is YFSETQ. With V trimmed by 0 bases and J by 5 bases, 1 base remained unmatched. The CDR3 coding sequence is TGCGCCAGCAGCTTGGCAGGGGGTTATGGCTACACCTTC. Translated, it gives CASSLAGGYGYTF. Complete variable domain (other parts from reference TRBV5-1 and TRBJ1-2): KAGVTQTPRYLIKTRGQQVTLSCSPISGHRSVSWYQQTPGQGLQFLFEYFSETQRNKGNFPGRFSGRQFSNSRSEMNVSTLELGDSALYLCASSLAGGYGYTFGSGTRLTVV.

The V and J genes are TRBV6-4 and TRBJ2-5; 7 nucleotides agree with TRBD1. Trimming at V came to 1 base and at J to 5 bases, leaving 4 bases not matched to a gene. The CDR3 sequence is 14 residues long. The germline CDR1 and CDR2 sequences are MRHNA and SNTAGT. The CDR3 DNA sequence: TGTGCCAGCAGTGACTTGGACAGGCGGGAGACCCAGTACTTC. Protein sequence: CASSDLDRRETQYF.

The chain is built from TRBV11-2 and TRBJ1-1; D perhaps matches TRBD1 (6 bases). The CDR3 sequence is 17 residues long. The V and J ends lost 1 base and 3 bases respectively, with 18 bases between them. Germline assignment: CDR1 SGHAT and CDR2 FQNNGV. The CDR3 loop reads CASSLGGDTDWDTEAFF. CDR3 in DNA: TGTGCCAGCAGCTTAGGGGGGGACACCGACTGGGACACTGAAGCTTTCTTT.

The sample holds a few counts of this clone. The gene calls are TRBV5-1 and TRBJ2-7; TRBD1 matches at 9 bases. Germline assignment: CDR1 SGHRS and CDR2 YFSETQ. The CDR3 sequence is 14 residues long. Unmatched junction bases numbered 7, after V lost 3 bases and J lost 6 bases. The CDR3 protein is CASSYQDRGGEQYF. The CDR3 DNA follows: TGCGCCAGCAGCTACCAGGACAGGGGAGGCGAGCAGTACTTC.

V usage is TRBV12-5 and J usage is TRBJ1-1, with D perhaps TRBD1 (6 bases). In germline, CDR1 is LGHNT, CDR2 FRNRAP. Deletions cut 4 bases from V and 11 bases from J, with 14 bases between. The CDR3 spans 12 residues. This CDR3 reads CASGSKDRGAFF. The CDR3, as DNA: TGTGCTAGTGGTTCAAAGGACAGAGGGGCTTTCTTT.

The sample holds a few counts of this clone. This chain joins TRBV7-9 and TRBJ2-1; 9 positions match TRBD2. With 0 bases clipped from V and 10 bases from J, the junction kept 10 bases outside the gene matches. From germline, CDR1 is SEHNR and CDR2 FQNEAQ (reference sequence). The CDR3 totals 16 residues. Written as DNA, the CDR3 is TGTGCCAGCAGCTTAGCGGGGCGGGGGGGCCTCCCCGAGCAGTTCTTC. Translation: CASSLAGRGGLPEQFF.

The chain recombines TRBV18 with TRBJ2-1, with 8 bases aligning to TRBD2. J lost 5 bases, V lost 0 bases, and 6 bases had no gene match. The germline gives CDR1 KGHSH, CDR2 LQKENI. The CDR3 runs 16 residues. CDR3 DNA: TGTGCCAGCTCACCACCTCAGGGACTAGTGGACAATGAGCAGTTCTTC. It specifies CASSPPQGLVDNEQFF.

CDR3 region: CASSLATFRVGHEQFF. CDR3 nucleotide sequence: TGTGCCAGCAGCTTAGCGACGTTCAGGGTAGGGCATGAGCAGTTCTTC. The rearrangement joins TRBV7-2 to TRBJ2-1; weak D call: TRBD1 (5 bases). The CDR3 has 16 residues. V gave up 0 bases and J gave up 8 bases, with 17 bases separating them. The V gene's germline CDR1 is SGHTA and CDR2 FQGNSA.

The V gene is TRBV27, the J gene TRBJ2-2; 10 bases fit TRBD2. Germline V gives CDR1 MNHEY, CDR2 SMNVEV (reference sequence). After removal of 4 bases from V and 3 bases from J, the junction contained 8 bases not matched to a gene. CDR3 length equals 17 residues. Here the CDR3 DNA reads TGTGCCAGCAGTTCGGAGCCTAGCGGGAGAGACACCGGGGAGCTGTTTTTT. As protein: CASSSEPSGRDTGELFF.

The rearrangement uses TRBV9 and TRBJ2-1; the match to TRBD2 covers 11 bases. The trim removed 4 bases at V and 8 bases at J, leaving 8 bases unmatched. The germline CDR1 and CDR2 sequences are SGDLS and YYNGEE. CDR3 length: 15 amino acids. The CDR3 nucleotides are TGTGCCAGCAGCATAGCGGGAGGGCCGTTGGATGAGCAGTTCTTC. Its translation is CASSIAGGPLDEQFF.

This clone has only one observation. V is TRBV12-1 and J is TRBJ2-1; the table's D call of TRBD2 was not tested on the DNA. TRBV12-1 has pseudogene status. The length of the CDR3 is 9 residues. In DNA, the CDR3 is TGTGCCAGCCTAAGTAGACAGTTCTTC. It codes for CASLSRQFF.

The chain is built from TRBV10-3 and TRBJ1-2; a possible D gene is TRBD1 (5 bases). CDR1 is ENHRY and CDR2 is SYGVKD in the germline V gene. V was cut by 3 bases and J by 4 bases, with 9 bases left in between. The CDR3 totals 13 residues. This CDR3 is CAISDDRSYGYTF. The CDR3 DNA follows: TGTGCCATCAGTGATGACAGAAGCTATGGCTACACCTTC.

The genes are TRBV5-4 and TRBJ2-5, with 15 nucleotides matching TRBD2. This CDR3 region has 16 residues. CDR1 SGHNT and CDR2 YYREEE come from the germline V gene (reference sequence). V shed 4 bases and J 7 bases; nucleotides not matched to a gene: 8. CDR3 in amino acids: CASSQGLAGGVWTQYF. Here the CDR3 DNA reads TGTGCCAGCAGCCAGGGACTAGCGGGAGGAGTTTGGACCCAGTACTTC.

V gene TRBV7-2 combines with J gene TRBJ2-3; 9 nucleotides agree with TRBD2. CDR3 length equals 17 residues. CDR1 and CDR2 from the germline V gene are SGHTA and FQGNSA. Trimming took 2 bases from V and 2 from J; bases not matched to a gene: 8. The CDR3: CASSLNSAGGYTDTQYF. CDR3 nucleotides: TGTGCCAGCAGCTTAAATTCAGCGGGAGGCTACACAGATACGCAGTATTTT.

A single count supports this clone. The J gene is TRBJ2-1, the V gene TRBV4-1; possibly TRBD2 for D (5 bases). The V end lost 1 base, the J end lost 8 bases, and 21 bases lay between the germline ends. This CDR3 has 17 residues. Germline CDR1 is MGHRA and CDR2 is YSYEKL. The CDR3 sequence is CASSQVLIGLQIYEQFF. The CDR3 bases are TGCGCCAGCAGCCAAGTACTGATAGGACTTCAGATCTATGAGCAGTTCTTC.

This clone has only a few counts. The rearrangement joins TRBV6-1 to TRBJ1-1, with D maybe TRBD1 (6 bases). V was pared by 3 bases and J by 1 base, with 9 bases between. CDR1 is MNHNS, CDR2 SASEGT, per germline. This CDR3 is 14 amino acids long. The CDR3 DNA reads TGTGCCAGCAGTGAGATCAGGGGGAACACTGAAGCTTTCTTT. It is translated as CASSEIRGNTEAFF.

The V and J genes are TRBV28 and TRBJ1-5; D may be TRBD1 (5 bases). Germline V CDR1 and CDR2: MDHEN, SYDVKM. There are 15 residues in the CDR3. Trimming removed 4 bases from V and 5 bases from J, with 15 bases in between. DNA of the CDR3: TGTGCCAGCAGTTCGTCCGGGACGGGCTATCAGCCCCAGCATTTT. It encodes CASSSSGTGYQPQHF.

The chain links TRBV18 to TRBJ2-5, with D perhaps matching TRBD1 or TRBD2 (5 bases each). The ends were cut back, 0 bases at V and 2 bases at J, with 7 bases in the middle. This CDR3 region has 14 residues. Germline CDR1 is KGHSH and CDR2 is LQKENI. DNA for the CDR3: TGTGCCAGCTCACCACCGGGGACGCAAGAGACCCAGTACTTC. This encodes CASSPPGTQETQYF.

The genes are TRBV11-2 and TRBJ2-7, with a tentative D call TRBD2 (5 bases). The CDR3 consists of 14 residues. Trimming pared 1 base from V and 3 bases from J, leaving 10 bases between. CDR1 and CDR2 (germline): SGHAT, FQNNGV. The CDR3 here is CASSLGTGGYEQYF. The CDR3 bases are TGTGCCAGCAGCTTAGGTACTGGAGGCTACGAGCAGTACTTC.

This clone turned up a few times. The chain links TRBV4-1 to TRBJ2-1; tentatively, D is TRBD1 or TRBD2 (5 bases each). V lost 4 bases to trimming and J lost 7 bases, with 11 bases between them. This CDR3 contains 13 residues. Germline assignment: CDR1 MGHRA and CDR2 YSYEKL. The DNA for the CDR3 is TGCGCCAGCAGCCCGTCGGGGCCGAATGAGCAGTTCTTC. The encoded protein is CASSPSGPNEQFF.

The CDR3 DNA reads TGTGCTACAAGAGGGGGGGACTATGGCTACACCTTC. This gives the protein CATRGGDYGYTF. This rearrangement joins TRBV6-5 to TRBJ1-2, with D possibly TRBD1 on 6 matching bases. Per germline, CDR1 MNHEY and CDR2 SVGAGI. The CDR3 totals 12 residues.

This clone has a handful of counts. This chain links TRBV6-5 with TRBJ1-5, with D unclear. With 7 bases removed from V and 3 bases from J, the gap between germline ends came to 10 bases. Germline V lookup: CDR1 MNHEY, CDR2 SVGAGI. This CDR3 comprises 13 residues. CDR3 in amino acids: CASKPGFNQPQHF. The CDR3 nucleotides read TGTGCCAGCAAACCGGGGTTCAATCAGCCCCAGCATTTT.

The chain recombines TRBV6-6 with TRBJ1-5; D not certain. There are 13 residues in the CDR3. Trimming shortened V by 6 bases and J by 6 bases, and 12 bases separated the two germline ends. Germline-derived CDR1 and CDR2 are MNHNY and SVGAGI (reference sequence). The CDR3 sequence is CASSFSRIQPQHF. CDR3 DNA sequence: TGTGCCAGCAGCTTCTCGCGCATTCAGCCCCAGCATTTT.

This clone was seen just once. V gene TRBV13 combines with J gene TRBJ2-7, with TRBD2 matching 7 bases. Germline V lookup: CDR1 PRHDT, CDR2 FYEKMQ (reference sequence). The CDR3 contains 13 residues. V was clipped by 4 bases and J by 3 bases; unmatched bases: 3. The CDR3 loop is CASSSASGYEQYF. The CDR3 nucleotides are TGTGCCAGCAGCTCAGCTAGCGGCTACGAGCAGTACTTC.

This sequence joins TRBV25-1 and TRBJ1-4; 11 bases line up with TRBD1. J was trimmed by 8 bases and V by 5 bases; bases with no gene match: 10. The CDR3 runs 16 residues. The V gene's germline CDR1 is MGHDK and CDR2 SYGVNS. This CDR3 reads CASSSPPGQGDEKLFF. Written as DNA, the CDR3 is TGTGCCAGCAGTTCCCCCCCGGGACAGGGGGACGAAAAACTGTTTTTT. Full variable domain (missing parts from reference TRBV25-1 and TRBJ1-4): EADIYQTPRYLVIGTGKKITLECSQTMGHDKMYWYQQDPGMELHLIHYSYGVNSTEKGDLSSESTVSRIRTEHFPLTLESARPSHTSQYLCASSSPPGQGDEKLFFGSGTQLSVL.